The T cell receptor (beta chain) under discussion was sequenced for a study of technical replicates of blood from a handful of donors. Some clones are missing from TCRdb's copy, which holds only in-frame ones; the method was immunoSEQ multiplex PCR. The table shows some 60,000 clones, with approximately 90% occurring only once. The CDR3 runs to 18 residues. V was pared by 5 bases and J by 0 bases, with 6 bases of the junction left unmatched. Germline V lookup: CDR1 MDHEN, CDR2 SYDVKM. Sequences were obtained from PBMCs. The sequence came from a human donor in good health. Some clones in this sample may be carry-over from other donors' samples. The V gene is TRBV28, the J gene TRBJ2-6; 11 bases are a match to TRBD2. The CDR3 nucleotides are TGTGCCAGCAGTATTGCTAGCGGGAGGCCCTCTGGGGCCAACGTCCTGACTTTC. This codes for CASSIASGRPSGANVLTF. Full variable domain (missing parts from reference TRBV28 and TRBJ2-6): DVKVTQSSRYLVKRTGEKVFLECVQDMDHENMFWYRQDPGLGLRLIYFSYDVKMKEKGDIPEGYSVSREKKERFSLILESASTNQTSMYLCASSIASGRPSGANVLTFGAGSRLTVL.